This T cell receptor beta chain is from a study of cytomegalovirus exposure and HLA in healthy donors. V was cut by 0 bases and J by 8 bases, with 10 bases left in between. The germline V gene encodes CDR1 SNHLY and CDR2 FYNNEI. This CDR3 region has 13 residues. The PCR made use of 60 Vbeta and 13 Jbeta primers. Generated by immunoSEQ multiplex PCR, the TCRdb table keeps only in-frame clones and is missing some. This sample carries about 57,000 clones, 65% to 85% of them seen once, and the ten largest clones take nearly 6%. Material: PBMCs. This receptor was taken from a male donor in good health and CMV-seronegative. The J gene is TRBJ1-2, the V gene TRBV2; D is uncertain. The CDR3 bases are TGTGCCAGCAGTGAAGCTTGGGCAGAAGGCTACACCTTC. This gives the protein CASSEAWAEGYTF.